The 29 T cell receptor beta chains below were found in one sample sequenced in a study of T cells in Graves' hyperthyroidism and ophthalmopathy. RNA transcripts were the template for amplifying TCR beta CDR3 regions. The TCR CDR3 first-round RT-PCR relied on the HTBI primer set. TCRdb re-derived calls from the multiplex PCR reads in MiXCR, one entry per CDR3 protein. The sample includes about 570,000 distinct CDR3 sequences, about 45% of them seen just once. The material sequenced was peripheral blood or thyroid tissue (not recorded which). The source is an adult woman with Graves' disease, either hyperthyroidism or ophthalmopathy (not recorded which).

As to this clonotype: At one of its ends the junction is not consistent with the germline gene, which may arise from a read error. The V gene is TRBV7-9, the J gene TRBJ1-5, with no clear D. Germline loops: CDR1 SEHNR, CDR2 FQNEAQ (reference sequence). This CDR3 has 15 residues. CDR3 bases: TGCGCCAGCAGCCAAGAGACAAGGGAAAGTCAGCACCAGCATTTT. Encoded protein: CASSQETRESQHQHF.

This chain links TRBV20-1 with TRBJ1-1; 9 bases are a match to TRBD1. The ends lost 3 bases at V and 3 bases at J; junction bases unmatched: 8. CDR3 length: 15 residues. CDR1 is DFQATT, CDR2 SNEGSKA, per germline (reference sequence). DNA for the CDR3: TGCAGTGCTAGCCGGACAGGGGATTCGGACACTGAAGCTTTCTTT. Translating gives CSASRTGDSDTEAFF.

This clonotype was picked up many times. The genes are TRBV14 and TRBJ1-2, with unresolved D. Germline V gives CDR1 SGHDN, CDR2 FVKESK. This CDR3 contains 10 residues. V shed 5 bases and J shed 6 bases, with 4 bases lying between them. The CDR3 spells CASSYNGYTF. CDR3 DNA sequence: TGTGCCAGCAGCTATAATGGCTACACCTTC.

The sample holds many counts of this clonotype. V is TRBV6-1 and J is TRBJ2-5; a weak D match, TRBD1 (6 bases). CDR3 length: 13 amino acids. V lost 3 bases and J 4 bases, leaving 9 bases between the germline ends. CDR1 is MNHNS, CDR2 SASEGT, per germline. CDR3 loop: CASSDPQGETQYF. The CDR3 DNA sequence: TGTGCCAGCAGTGACCCACAGGGAGAGACCCAGTACTTC.

This chain links TRBV5-1 with TRBJ1-3; D possibly corresponds to TRBD1 (5 bases). Germline lookup yields CDR1 SGHRS and CDR2 YFSETQ. The CDR3 spans 16 residues. V shed 0 bases and J shed 0 bases, with 10 bases lying between them. The CDR3: CASSLDRPHSGNTIYF. DNA for the CDR3: TGCGCCAGCAGCTTGGACAGGCCTCACTCTGGAAACACCATATATTTT.

The sample holds a few counts of this clonotype. This chain uses TRBV6-6 with TRBJ2-6; D gene uncertain. V was pared by 2 bases and J by 3 bases, with 2 bases between. CDR1 is MNHNY, CDR2 SVGAGI, per germline (reference sequence). The CDR3 totals 13 residues. CDR3 DNA: TGTGCCAGCAGTTACGATGGGGCCAACGTCCTGACTTTC. Protein: CASSYDGANVLTF.

In this sample, this clonotype turned up many times. V is TRBV30 and J is TRBJ1-2; TRBD1 might be the D (6 bases). Germline V gene sequence: CDR1 GTSNPN, CDR2 SVGIG (reference sequence). This CDR3 has 12 residues. V was pared by 1 base and J by 7 bases, with 10 bases between. The CDR3 region is CAWSAGGIGYTF. DNA for the CDR3: TGTGCCTGGAGTGCCGGGGGCATTGGCTACACCTTC.

The chain employs TRBV4-1 and TRBJ1-2; D gene uncertain. Germline V gives CDR1 MGHRA, CDR2 YSYEKL. The CDR3 loop spans 16 amino acids. V shed 0 bases and J shed 0 bases, with 11 bases lying between them. Here the CDR3 reads CASSQERGFPNYGYTF. The CDR3 region has the DNA TGCGCCAGCAGCCAAGAACGCGGCTTCCCTAACTATGGCTACACCTTC.

This clonotype was seen a handful of times. This chain uses TRBV27 with TRBJ2-7, with TRBD1 identical over 9 bases. From germline, CDR1 is MNHEY and CDR2 SMNVEV (reference sequence). The CDR3 length is 15 residues. V was clipped by 3 bases and J by 4 bases; unmatched bases: 7. CDR3 DNA: TGTGCCAGCAGTTTGGCCGGGACAGGGAATTACGAGCAGTACTTC. This sequence encodes CASSLAGTGNYEQYF.

The chain couples TRBV7-8 to TRBJ2-5; the D gene is possibly TRBD2 (5 bases). The CDR3 length is 11 residues. Germline CDR1 is SGHVS and CDR2 is FQNEAQ. CDR3 region: CAREWAETQYF. The DNA for the CDR3 is TGTGCTAGGGAGTGGGCGGAGACCCAGTACTTC.

The V gene is TRBV20-1, the J gene TRBJ1-4, with no clear D. This CDR3 has 11 amino acids. Germline CDR1 and CDR2: DFQATT and SNEGSKA (reference sequence). V was pared by 1 base and J by 5 bases, with 2 bases between. In DNA, the CDR3 is TGCAGTGCTAGAGGAAATGAAAAACTGTTTTTT. Translation gives CSARGNEKLFF.

The sample holds many counts of this clonotype. This chain uses TRBV20-1 with TRBJ1-3; maybe TRBD1 (5 bases). The V and J ends lost 8 bases and 1 base respectively, with 18 bases between them. CDR3 size: 15 residues. CDR1 and CDR2 (germline): DFQATT, SNEGSKA (reference sequence). In DNA, the CDR3 is TGCAGTACCCCTGGAATAGGGGATTCTGGAAACACCATATATTTT. It yields the protein CSTPGIGDSGNTIYF.

As regards this clonotype: A much larger clonotype is one base distant, so this may be a read error. DNA for the CDR3: TGCGCCAGCAGCTTCGGACACGTGGGGCAAGAGACCCAGTACTTC. Translated, it gives CASSFGHVGQETQYF. The chain combines TRBV5-1 with TRBJ2-5; the D gene is possibly TRBD1 (5 bases). Trimming pared 2 bases from V and 2 bases from J, leaving 13 bases between. Germline values: CDR1 SGHRS, CDR2 YFSETQ. CDR3 length: 15 residues.

The sample holds many counts of this clonotype. V is TRBV10-2 and J is TRBJ2-7, with D possibly matching TRBD1 (6 bases). Trimming left V 5 bases short and J 5 bases short, with 10 bases between. Germline V lookup: CDR1 WSHSY, CDR2 SAAADI. The length of the CDR3 is 12 residues. The CDR3, as DNA: TGCGCCAGCAGTACAGGGTACCACGAGCAGTACTTC. Its protein product is CASSTGYHEQYF.

This clonotype has just a few counts. The chain couples TRBV2 to TRBJ1-2; 7 bases are shared with TRBD1. The germline V gene has CDR1 SNHLY and CDR2 FYNNEI. This CDR3 spans 14 amino acids. J was trimmed by 1 base and V by 6 bases; bases with no gene match: 5. The CDR3 protein is CASRDRDGNYGYTF. The CDR3, as DNA: TGTGCCAGCAGAGACAGGGATGGTAACTATGGCTACACCTTC.

The V and J genes are TRBV12-3 or TRBV12-4 and TRBJ2-7, with TRBD1 matching over 7 bases. The CDR3 extends over 14 amino acids. The V segment lost 0 bases and the J segment 4 bases; nucleotides outside the gene matches: 3. The chain's CDR3 is CASSLAGGEYEQYF. The CDR3 nucleotides read TGTGCCAGCAGTTTAGCAGGGGGCGAGTACGAGCAGTACTTC.

This clonotype has at least ten counts. The rearrangement links TRBV7-6 to TRBJ2-5; the D gene could be TRBD1 or TRBD2 (5 bases each). V shed 4 bases and J shed 1 base, with 16 bases lying between them. The CDR3 sequence is 16 residues long. Germline CDR1 and CDR2: SGHVS and FNYEAQ. CDR3 bases: TGTGCCAGCAGCTGGTCCGGGACGCCCTTCCAAGAGACCCAGTACTTC. It yields the protein CASSWSGTPFQETQYF.

Turning to this clonotype: At one end the junction does not follow the germline gene, possibly because of a read error. This chain connects TRBV7-6 to TRBJ2-7; D possibly corresponds to TRBD2 (5 bases). The CDR3 has 13 residues. Germline CDR1 SGHVS, CDR2 FNYEAQ. The CDR3 DNA sequence: TGTGCCAGCAGCCTTACGGGCACCGGGGAGCTGTACTTC. Encoded protein: CASSLTGTGELYF.

This clonotype has ten or more counts. The chain combines TRBV6-6 with TRBJ2-7; TRBD1 agrees at 12 bases. The CDR3 totals 15 residues. CDR1 and CDR2 from the germline V gene are MNHNY and SVGAGI (reference sequence). The J segment lost 5 bases and the V segment lost 2 bases, leaving 4 bases of the junction unmatched. The CDR3 DNA reads as TGTGCCAGCAGTTACCGGGGACAGGGGGCCGACGAGCAGTACTTC. Amino acids: CASSYRGQGADEQYF.

In this sample, this clonotype turned up many times. The chain joins TRBV10-3 to TRBJ1-5; D is ambiguous. Trimming took 3 bases from V and 6 from J, leaving 9 bases between them. This CDR3 comprises 13 residues. Germline assignment: CDR1 ENHRY and CDR2 SYGVKD. The CDR3 DNA reads TGTGCCATCAGTGATGAGGGCGGTCAGCCCCAGCATTTT. This encodes CAISDEGGQPQHF.

V gene TRBV20-1 combines with J gene TRBJ1-3; no clear D. The CDR3 is made up of 14 amino acids. CDR1 is DFQATT and CDR2 is SNEGSKA in the germline V gene (reference sequence). The V gene lost 6 bases and the J gene lost 0 bases, with 12 bases spanning the gap. CDR3 in amino acids: CSASGSYSGNTIYF. In DNA, the CDR3 is TGCAGTGCCTCCGGAAGTTACTCTGGAAACACCATATATTTT.

CDR3 nucleotides: TGTGCCACCCCAGGGAGGTCAAGAAACTATGGCTACACCTTC. This encodes CATPGRSRNYGYTF. The chain couples TRBV5-4 to TRBJ1-2, with TRBD1 as a possible D gene (5 bases). The ends were cut back, 9 bases at V and 2 bases at J, with 17 bases in the middle. CDR3 length: 14 residues. Germline V gives CDR1 SGHNT, CDR2 YYREEE (reference sequence).

Of note for this clonotype: One junction end disagrees with the germline gene, perhaps due to a read error. The genes are TRBV15 and TRBJ1-2; the D gene is possibly TRBD1 (6 bases). Germline V lookup: CDR1 LNHNV, CDR2 YYDKDF (reference sequence). CDR3 length equals 15 residues. The CDR3 region is CAASSYGGGLYGYTF. The CDR3 DNA is TGTGCCGCCAGCAGCTATGGGGGGGGCCTCTATGGCTACACCTTC. Filled out from reference TRBV15 and TRBJ1-2, the complete variable domain reads DAMVIQNPRYQVTQFGKPVTLSCSQTLNHNVMYWYQQKSSQAPKLLFHYYDKDFNNEADTPDNFQSRRPNTSFCFLDIRSPGLGDTAMYLCAASSYGGGLYGYTFGSGTRLTVV.

Here the CDR3 reads CASSTNRDSGANVLTF. The CDR3 DNA follows: TGTGCCAGCAGTACCAACCGGGACTCTGGGGCCAACGTCCTGACTTTC. This chain connects TRBV7-9 to TRBJ2-6, with D maybe TRBD2 (5 bases). The V end was cut by 6 bases, the J end by 0 bases, with 12 bases between. The germline CDR1 and CDR2 sequences are SEHNR and FQNEAQ (reference sequence). The CDR3 sequence is 16 residues long. Using reference TRBV7-9 and TRBJ2-6 for the parts outside the CDR3, the full variable domain is DTGVSQNPRHKITKRGQNVTFRCDPISEHNRLYWYRQTLGQGPEFLTYFQNEAQLEKSRLLSDRFSAERPKGSFSTLEIQRTEQGDSAMYLCASSTNRDSGANVLTFGAGSRLTVL.

In its sample, this clonotype was seen a few times. The chain couples TRBV27 to TRBJ1-1, with D unresolved. The length of the CDR3 is 14 residues. V lost 3 bases and J 2 bases, leaving 10 bases between the germline ends. Per germline, CDR1 MNHEY and CDR2 SMNVEV (reference sequence). CDR3 DNA: TGTGCCAGCAGTTTGTCACTTACTAACACTGAAGCTTTCTTT. This translates into CASSLSLTNTEAFF.

The V and J genes are TRBV20-1 and TRBJ2-7; 10 nucleotides line up with TRBD2. The length of the CDR3 is 12 residues. Germline lookup yields CDR1 DFQATT and CDR2 SNEGSKA (reference sequence). This CDR3 is CSPGLAGDEQYF. Written as DNA, the CDR3 is TGCAGCCCGGGGCTAGCGGGGGACGAGCAGTACTTC.

This clonotype was detected once. CDR3 protein: CSARRTSGGYTF. DNA for the CDR3: TGCAGTGCTAGGAGGACTAGCGGGGGCTACACCTTC. The rearrangement links TRBV20-1 to TRBJ1-2; no clear D gene. CDR1 is DFQATT, CDR2 SNEGSKA, per germline (reference sequence). V gave up 3 bases and J gave up 8 bases, with 13 bases separating them. The CDR3 is 12 amino acids.

In its sample, this clonotype was seen a few times. The chain recombines TRBV15 with TRBJ1-1; D possibly corresponds to TRBD1 (6 bases). Trimming took off 8 bases at V and 3 bases at J, with 19 bases between the two ends. The CDR3 has 15 amino acids. CDR1 is LNHNV, CDR2 YYDKDF, per germline (reference sequence). In DNA form, the CDR3 reads TGTGCCACCGGGGGGCCAACAGGGACGGACACTGAAGCTTTCTTT. Amino acids: CATGGPTGTDTEAFF.

The chain uses TRBV7-9 and TRBJ1-6; tentative D call: TRBD1 (6 bases). There are 14 residues in the CDR3. Germline V CDR1 and CDR2: SEHNR, FQNEAQ (reference sequence). Trimming stripped 6 bases from V and 7 bases from J, with 13 bases between. The CDR3 loop reads CASSPDRQNSPLHF. The CDR3 nucleotides are TGTGCCAGCAGTCCTGACAGGCAGAATTCACCCCTCCACTTT.